The following is a T cell receptor (beta chain) sequence with its context. The data stem from a study of blood T cells in healthy people across ages. The CDR3 consists of 14 residues. Germline lookup yields CDR1 DFQATT and CDR2 SNEGSKA (reference sequence). The V segment lost 3 bases and the J segment 7 bases; nucleotides outside the gene matches: 3. Next came a second PCR, run for about 6 to 12 cycles, which used a sample-barcoded 5' primer along with a J-beta primer mix. TCRdb used MiXCR to reprocess the 5' RACE reads, holding one entry per CDR3 protein. Here the sample spans about 930,000 distinct CDR3 sequences, 25% to 30% being singletons. The same data also contributed to another study, on T cells of mothers and their children.

This clonotype was obtained from a woman between 35 and 50 years old in good health. The chain has TRBV20-1 and TRBJ1-4, with 12 bases aligning to TRBD1. The source material was blood. Here the CDR3 reads CSASRDRGREKLFF. The CDR3 DNA follows: TGCAGTGCTAGTCGGGACAGGGGGCGTGAAAAACTGTTTTTT.